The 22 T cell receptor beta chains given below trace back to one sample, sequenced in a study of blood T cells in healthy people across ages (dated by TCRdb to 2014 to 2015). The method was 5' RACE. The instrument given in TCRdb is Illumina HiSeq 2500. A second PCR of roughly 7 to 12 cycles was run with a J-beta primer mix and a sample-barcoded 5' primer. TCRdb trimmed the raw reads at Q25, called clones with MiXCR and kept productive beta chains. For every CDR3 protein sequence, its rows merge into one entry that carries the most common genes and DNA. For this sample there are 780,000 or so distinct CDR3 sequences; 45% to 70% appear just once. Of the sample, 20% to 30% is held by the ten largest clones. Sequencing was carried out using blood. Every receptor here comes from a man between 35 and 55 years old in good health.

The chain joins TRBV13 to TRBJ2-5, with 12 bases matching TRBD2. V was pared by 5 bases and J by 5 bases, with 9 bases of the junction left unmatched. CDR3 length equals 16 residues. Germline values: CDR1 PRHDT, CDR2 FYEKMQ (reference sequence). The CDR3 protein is CASSVLLAGGAETQYF. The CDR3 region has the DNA TGTGCCAGCAGCGTCCTACTAGCGGGGGGTGCGGAGACCCAGTACTTC.

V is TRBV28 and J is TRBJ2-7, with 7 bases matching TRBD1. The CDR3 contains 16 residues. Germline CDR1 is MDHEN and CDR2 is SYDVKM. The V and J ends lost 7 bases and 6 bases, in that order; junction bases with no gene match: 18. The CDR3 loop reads CASTSDGEGALGEQYF. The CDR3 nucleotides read TGTGCCAGCACCTCAGACGGTGAGGGGGCTTTAGGCGAGCAGTACTTC.

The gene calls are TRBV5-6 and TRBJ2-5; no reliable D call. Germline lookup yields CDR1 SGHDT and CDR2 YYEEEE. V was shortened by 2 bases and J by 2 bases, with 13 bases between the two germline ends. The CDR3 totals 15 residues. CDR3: CASSLRQLIQETQYF. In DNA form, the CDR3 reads TGTGCCAGCAGCTTACGGCAGCTGATACAAGAGACCCAGTACTTC. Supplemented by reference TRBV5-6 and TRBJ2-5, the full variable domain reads DAGVTQSPTHLIKTRGQQVTLRCSPKSGHDTVSWYQQALGQGPQFIFQYYEEEERQRGNFPDRFSGHQFPNYSSELNVNALLLGDSALYLCASSLRQLIQETQYFGPGTRLLVL.

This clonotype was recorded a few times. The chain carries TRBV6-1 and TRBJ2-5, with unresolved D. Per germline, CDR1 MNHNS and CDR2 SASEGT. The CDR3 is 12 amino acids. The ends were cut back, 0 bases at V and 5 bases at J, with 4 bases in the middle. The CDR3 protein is CASSEARETQYF. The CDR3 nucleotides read TGTGCCAGCAGTGAAGCGAGGGAGACCCAGTACTTC.

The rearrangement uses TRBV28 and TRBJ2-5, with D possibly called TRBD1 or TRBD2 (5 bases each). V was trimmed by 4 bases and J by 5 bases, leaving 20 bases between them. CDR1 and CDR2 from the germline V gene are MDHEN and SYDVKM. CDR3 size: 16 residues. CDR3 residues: CASSSIAGGAPETQYF. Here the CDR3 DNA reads TGTGCCAGCAGTTCAATAGCTGGGGGAGCCCCCGAGACCCAGTACTTC.

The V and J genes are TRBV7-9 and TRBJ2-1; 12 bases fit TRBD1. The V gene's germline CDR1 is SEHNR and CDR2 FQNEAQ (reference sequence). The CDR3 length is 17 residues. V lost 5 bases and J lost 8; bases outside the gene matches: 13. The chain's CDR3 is CASSPSGGTGGPHEQFF. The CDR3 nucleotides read TGTGCCAGCAGCCCCTCAGGCGGGACAGGGGGCCCCCATGAGCAGTTCTTC. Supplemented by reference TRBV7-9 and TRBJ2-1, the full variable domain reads DTGVSQNPRHKITKRGQNVTFRCDPISEHNRLYWYRQTLGQGPEFLTYFQNEAQLEKSRLLSDRFSAERPKGSFSTLEIQRTEQGDSAMYLCASSPSGGTGGPHEQFFGPGTRLTVL.

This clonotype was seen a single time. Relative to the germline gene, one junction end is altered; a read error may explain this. CDR3 region: CASGLRYSEQFF. CDR3 DNA sequence: TGTGCCAGCGGTCTACGCTACAGTGAGCAGTTCTTC. The chain has TRBV27 and TRBJ2-1; D not certain. Per germline, CDR1 MNHEY and CDR2 SMNVEV (reference sequence). The CDR3 contains 12 residues.

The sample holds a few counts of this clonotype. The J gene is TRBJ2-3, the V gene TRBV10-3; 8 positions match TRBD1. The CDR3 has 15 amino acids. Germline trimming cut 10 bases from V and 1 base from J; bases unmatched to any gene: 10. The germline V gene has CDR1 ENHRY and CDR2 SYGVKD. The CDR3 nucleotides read TGTGCCACCTTTGGATCACAGGGGGGCACAGATACGCAGTATTTT. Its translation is CATFGSQGGTDTQYF.

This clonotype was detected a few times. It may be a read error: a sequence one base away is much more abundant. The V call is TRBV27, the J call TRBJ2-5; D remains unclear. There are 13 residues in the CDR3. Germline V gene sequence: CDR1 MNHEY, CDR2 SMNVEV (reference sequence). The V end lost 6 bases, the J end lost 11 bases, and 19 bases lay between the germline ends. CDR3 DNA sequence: TGTGCCAGCAGCCCTTCCCCGGTCCATGAGCAGTACTTC. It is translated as CASSPSPVHEQYF.

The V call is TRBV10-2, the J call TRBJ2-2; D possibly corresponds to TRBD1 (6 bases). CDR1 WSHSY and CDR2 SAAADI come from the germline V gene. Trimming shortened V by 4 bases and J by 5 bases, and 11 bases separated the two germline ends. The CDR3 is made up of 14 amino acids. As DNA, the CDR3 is TGCGCCAGCAGTGCAGGGGCTGCGACCGGGGAGCTGTTTTTT. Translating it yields CASSAGAATGELFF.

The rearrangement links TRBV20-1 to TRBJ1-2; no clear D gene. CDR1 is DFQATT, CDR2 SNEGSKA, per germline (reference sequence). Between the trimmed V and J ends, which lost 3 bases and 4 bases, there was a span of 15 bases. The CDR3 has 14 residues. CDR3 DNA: TGCAGTGCTAGGAAGGTCGGTATCCCCTATGGCTACACCTTC. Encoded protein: CSARKVGIPYGYTF.

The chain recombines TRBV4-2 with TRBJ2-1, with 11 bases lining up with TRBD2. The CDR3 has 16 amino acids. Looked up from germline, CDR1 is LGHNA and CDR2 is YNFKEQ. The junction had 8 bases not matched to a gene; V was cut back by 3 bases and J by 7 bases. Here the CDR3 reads CASSQTLAGESNEQFF. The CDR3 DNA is TGTGCCAGCAGCCAGACACTAGCGGGGGAGTCTAATGAGCAGTTCTTC.

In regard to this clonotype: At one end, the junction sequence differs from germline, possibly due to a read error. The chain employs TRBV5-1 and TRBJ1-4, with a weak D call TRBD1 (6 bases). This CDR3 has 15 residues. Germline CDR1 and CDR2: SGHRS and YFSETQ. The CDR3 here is CVSSHLGGTNEKLFF. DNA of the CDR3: TGCGTCAGCAGTCATCTAGGGGGAACTAATGAAAAACTGTTTTTT.

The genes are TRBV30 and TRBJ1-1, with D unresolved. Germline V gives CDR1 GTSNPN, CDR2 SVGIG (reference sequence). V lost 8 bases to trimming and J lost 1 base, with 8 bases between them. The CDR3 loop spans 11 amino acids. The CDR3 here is CAGTQNTEAFF. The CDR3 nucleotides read TGTGCCGGCACACAGAACACTGAAGCTTTCTTT. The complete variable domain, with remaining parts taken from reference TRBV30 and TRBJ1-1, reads SQTIHQWPATLVQPVGSPLSLECTVEGTSNPNLYWYRQAAGRGLQLLFYSVGIGQISSEVPQNLSASRPQDRQFILSSKKLLLSDSGFYLCAGTQNTEAFFGQGTRLTVV.

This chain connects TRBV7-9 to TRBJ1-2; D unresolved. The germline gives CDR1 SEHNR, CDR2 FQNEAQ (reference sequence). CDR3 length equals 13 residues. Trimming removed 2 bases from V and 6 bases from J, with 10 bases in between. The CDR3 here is CASSLTQEHGYTF. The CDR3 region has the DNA TGTGCCAGCAGCTTAACCCAAGAGCATGGCTACACCTTC.

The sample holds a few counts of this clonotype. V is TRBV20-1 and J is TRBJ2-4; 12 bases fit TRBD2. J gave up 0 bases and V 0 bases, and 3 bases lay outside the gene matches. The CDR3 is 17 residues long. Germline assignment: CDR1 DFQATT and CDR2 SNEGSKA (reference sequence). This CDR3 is CSAREGLAGPAKNIQYF. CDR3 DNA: TGCAGTGCTAGAGAAGGACTAGCGGGGCCAGCCAAAAACATTCAGTACTTC.

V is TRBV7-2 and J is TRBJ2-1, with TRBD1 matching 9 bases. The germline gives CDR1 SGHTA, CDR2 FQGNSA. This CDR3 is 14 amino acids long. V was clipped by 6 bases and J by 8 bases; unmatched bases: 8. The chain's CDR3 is CASRGKTGGYEQFF. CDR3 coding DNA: TGTGCCAGCAGGGGGAAAACAGGGGGCTATGAGCAGTTCTTC. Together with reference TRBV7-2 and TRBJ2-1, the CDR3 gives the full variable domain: GAGVSQSPSNKVTEKGKDVELRCDPISGHTALYWYRQSLGQGLEFLIYFQGNSAPDKSGLPSDRFSAERTGGSVSTLTIQRTQQEDSAVYLCASRGKTGGYEQFFGPGTRLTVL.

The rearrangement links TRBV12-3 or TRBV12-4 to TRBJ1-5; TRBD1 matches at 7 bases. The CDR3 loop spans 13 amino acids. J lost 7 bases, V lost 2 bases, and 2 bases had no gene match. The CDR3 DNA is TGTGCCAGCAGTTTAAGAGGGGGCCAGCCCCAGCATTTT. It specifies CASSLRGGQPQHF.

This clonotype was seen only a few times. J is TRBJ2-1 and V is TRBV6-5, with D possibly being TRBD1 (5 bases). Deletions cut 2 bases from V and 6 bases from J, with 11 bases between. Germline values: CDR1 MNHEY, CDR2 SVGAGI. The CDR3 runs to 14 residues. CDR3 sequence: CASSYRDSSNEQFF. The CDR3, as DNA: TGTGCCAGCAGTTACCGAGACAGCTCCAATGAGCAGTTCTTC.

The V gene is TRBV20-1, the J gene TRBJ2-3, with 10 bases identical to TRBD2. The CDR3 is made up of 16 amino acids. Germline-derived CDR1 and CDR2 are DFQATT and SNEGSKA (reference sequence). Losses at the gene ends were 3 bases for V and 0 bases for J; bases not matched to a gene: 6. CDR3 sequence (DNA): TGCAGTGCTAGCTACCGGGGACTAGCGAGCACAGATACGCAGTATTTT. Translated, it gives CSASYRGLASTDTQYF.

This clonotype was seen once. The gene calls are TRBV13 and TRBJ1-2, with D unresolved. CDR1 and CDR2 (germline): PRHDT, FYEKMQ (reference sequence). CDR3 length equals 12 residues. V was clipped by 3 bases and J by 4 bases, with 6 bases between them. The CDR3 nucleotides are TGTGCCAGCAGCTTCGCAGCCTATGGCTACACCTTC. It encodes CASSFAAYGYTF.

The DNA for the CDR3 is TGTGCCAGCAGTTTATTCTCGTCCGGGGATGGGGTGAACACTGAAGCTTTCTTT. Translated: CASSLFSSGDGVNTEAFF. The V and J genes are TRBV27 and TRBJ1-1; no definite D call. CDR3 size: 18 residues. Trimming left V 1 base short and J 0 bases short, with 18 bases between. Per the germline V gene, CDR1 is MNHEY and CDR2 is SMNVEV (reference sequence).